The present entry profiles one T cell receptor beta chain with its context. Its antigen remains unidentified. Stated time point: week 5, during vaccination. Each vaccine dose was 300 ug of mutant IDH1 20-mer peptide, with topical imiquimod. The data belong to a study of a mutant IDH1 vaccine in newly diagnosed glioma. V lost 5 bases, J lost 2 bases, and 22 bases lay in between. This CDR3 is 17 amino acids long. Germline values: CDR1 MDHEN, CDR2 SYDVKM. General study findings and limits: Top-clonotype changes in peripheral T cells seemed unrelated to pseudoprogression.

TCRdb's table, derived via immunoSEQ multiplex PCR, lists solely in-frame clones and lacks some. The sample records about 58,000 clones, around 80% being singletons. The clonotype originates from a woman in her forties or fifties with glioma. Specimen: PBMCs, collected from a glioma patient whose treatment included an IDH1 peptide vaccine. V usage is TRBV28 and J usage is TRBJ2-7, with D maybe TRBD2 (5 bases). Here the CDR3 DNA reads TGTGCCAGCAGTCGACCGTCTTCGGGGAAAGGGACCTACGAGCAGTACTTC. Translated: CASSRPSSGKGTYEQYF. The whole variable domain, remainder taken from reference TRBV28 and TRBJ2-7, is DVKVTQSSRYLVKRTGEKVFLECVQDMDHENMFWYRQDPGLGLRLIYFSYDVKMKEKGDIPEGYSVSREKKERFSLILESASTNQTSMYLCASSRPSSGKGTYEQYFGPGTRLTVT.